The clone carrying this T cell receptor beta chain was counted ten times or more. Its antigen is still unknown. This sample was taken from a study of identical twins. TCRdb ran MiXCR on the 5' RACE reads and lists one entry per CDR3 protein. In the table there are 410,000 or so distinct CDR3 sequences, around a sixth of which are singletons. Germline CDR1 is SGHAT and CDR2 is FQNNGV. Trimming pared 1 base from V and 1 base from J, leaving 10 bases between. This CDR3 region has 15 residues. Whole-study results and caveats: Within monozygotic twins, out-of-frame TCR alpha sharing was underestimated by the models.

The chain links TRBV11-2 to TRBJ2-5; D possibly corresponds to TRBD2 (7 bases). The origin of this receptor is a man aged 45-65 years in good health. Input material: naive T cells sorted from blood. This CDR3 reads CASSLVGGVQETQYF. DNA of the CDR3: TGTGCCAGCAGCTTAGTAGGGGGGGTCCAAGAGACCCAGTACTTC.